This TCR beta chain came from a study of cytomegalovirus exposure and HLA in healthy donors. Study conclusions and caveats: Reports credit the classifier with highly specific, highly sensitive diagnosis of cytomegalovirus status. Analysis was performed later, and it showed HLA-associated TCR beta chains to be more clonally expanded than equally common others.

The PCR was carried out with 60 Vbeta primers and 13 Jbeta primers. Produced via immunoSEQ multiplex PCR; TCRdb's table is partial and in-frame only. The sample's table shows fewer than 45,000 clones. V lost 4 bases to trimming and J lost 3 bases, with 18 bases between them. The CDR3 runs to 16 residues. Germline CDR1 and CDR2: MGHRA and YSYEKL. Details on this clone: Its antigen is not known.

The sequencing input was PBMCs. This sequence was found in a man aged 40-55 years in good health and CMV-seropositive. V gene TRBV4-1 combines with J gene TRBJ1-1; D perhaps matches TRBD1 (6 bases). DNA of the CDR3: TGCGCCAGCAGCCGGCGGTCACAGGGTATGGACACTGAAGCTTTCTTT. Its protein product is CASSRRSQGMDTEAFF.